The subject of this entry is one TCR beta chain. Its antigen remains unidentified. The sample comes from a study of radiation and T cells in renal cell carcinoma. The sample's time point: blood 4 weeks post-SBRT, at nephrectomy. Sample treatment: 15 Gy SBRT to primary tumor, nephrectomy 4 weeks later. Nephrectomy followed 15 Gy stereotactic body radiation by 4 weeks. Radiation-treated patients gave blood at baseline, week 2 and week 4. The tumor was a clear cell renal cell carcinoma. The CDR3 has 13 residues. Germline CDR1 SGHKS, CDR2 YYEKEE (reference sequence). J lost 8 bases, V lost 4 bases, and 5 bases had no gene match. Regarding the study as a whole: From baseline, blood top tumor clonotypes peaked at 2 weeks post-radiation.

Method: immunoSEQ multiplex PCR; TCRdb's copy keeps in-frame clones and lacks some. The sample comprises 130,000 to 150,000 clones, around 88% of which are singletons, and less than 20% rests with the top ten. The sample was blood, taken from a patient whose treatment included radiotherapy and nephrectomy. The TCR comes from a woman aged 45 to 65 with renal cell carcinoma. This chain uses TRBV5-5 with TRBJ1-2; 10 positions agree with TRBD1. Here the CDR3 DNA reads TGTGCCAGCAGCCGACAGGGGGCGGGCGGCTACACCTTC. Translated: CASSRQGAGGYTF.